These 23 T cell receptor beta chains share one sample of origin, sequenced in a study of cytomegalovirus exposure and HLA in healthy donors. PCR used 60 Vbeta primers and 13 Jbeta primers. Data came from immunoSEQ multiplex PCR; TCRdb stores just in-frame clones and leaves some out. Here the sample spans roughly 290,000 clones, over 85% being singletons. Sequencing was carried out using PBMCs. The receptors derive from a woman aged 18-29 years in good health and CMV-seronegative.

The chain employs TRBV6-6 and TRBJ1-2; D perhaps matches TRBD1 (6 bases). This CDR3 is built from 15 residues. Trimming shortened V by 5 bases and J by 3 bases, and 16 bases separated the two germline ends. CDR1 is MNHNY and CDR2 is SVGAGI in the germline V gene (reference sequence). Here the CDR3 DNA reads TGTGCCAGCAGTGCACCAGGGGTTTCCGACTATGGCTACACCTTC. This codes for CASSAPGVSDYGYTF.

The rearrangement uses TRBV18 and TRBJ1-6; a possible D gene is TRBD1 (6 bases). Germline V gene data show CDR1 as KGHSH and CDR2 as LQKENI. V was trimmed by 3 bases and J by 8 bases, leaving 8 bases between them. This CDR3 comprises 13 residues. This CDR3 reads CASSPGADSPLHF. Written as DNA, the CDR3 is TGTGCCAGCTCACCGGGGGCAGATTCACCCCTCCACTTT.

The chain employs TRBV5-1 and TRBJ2-2, with 7 bases aligning to TRBD1. The ends lost 7 bases at V and 5 bases at J; junction bases unmatched: 11. The CDR3 length is 15 residues. CDR1 is SGHRS, CDR2 YFSETQ, per germline. The CDR3 DNA sequence: TGCGCCAGCGCCCAGAAGGGGGCACAAACCGGGGAGCTGTTTTTT. It translates to CASAQKGAQTGELFF.

The V call is TRBV30, the J call TRBJ1-2, with 7 nucleotides matching TRBD1. Germline trimming cut 1 base from V and 0 bases from J; bases unmatched to any gene: 5. Looked up from germline, CDR1 is GTSNPN and CDR2 is SVGIG (reference sequence). The CDR3 contains 15 residues. As DNA, the CDR3 is TGTGCCTGGAGTGGGGGGACAGATACTAACTATGGCTACACCTTC. This gives the protein CAWSGGTDTNYGYTF.

This clone appeared once. The chain couples TRBV11-2 to TRBJ2-5, with 9 nucleotides matching TRBD1. CDR1 and CDR2 from the germline V gene are SGHAT and FQNNGV. Losses at the gene ends were 5 bases for V and 4 bases for J; bases not matched to a gene: 8. This CDR3 region has 15 residues. CDR3 loop: CASSRDRGWGETQYF. The CDR3 nucleotides read TGTGCCAGCAGCCGAGACAGGGGGTGGGGAGAGACCCAGTACTTC. The variable domain in full, completed from reference TRBV11-2 and TRBJ2-5, reads EAGVAQSPRYKIIEKRQSVAFWCNPISGHATLYWYQQILGQGPKLLIQFQNNGVVDDSQLPKDRFSAERLKGVDSTLKIQPAKLEDSAVYLCASSRDRGWGETQYFGPGTRLLVL.

The V and J genes are TRBV7-2 and TRBJ2-7; 11 positions match TRBD2. The CDR3 is made up of 16 amino acids. V lost 3 bases, J lost 2 bases, and 6 bases stayed unmatched. Germline V CDR1 and CDR2: SGHTA, FQGNSA. In nucleotides, the CDR3 is TGTGCCAGCAGCTTGTCAGGGACTAGCGGCGCCTACGAGCAGTACTTC. Translated: CASSLSGTSGAYEQYF.

The V gene is TRBV27, the J gene TRBJ2-7, with TRBD2 matching over 9 bases. Germline values: CDR1 MNHEY, CDR2 SMNVEV (reference sequence). The CDR3 totals 14 residues. Trimming at V came to 3 bases and at J to 3 bases, leaving 3 bases not matched to a gene. The chain's CDR3 is CASSFGGGVYEQYF. As DNA, the CDR3 is TGTGCCAGCAGTTTCGGCGGGGGGGTCTACGAGCAGTACTTC.

The chain couples TRBV27 to TRBJ1-3; no reliable D call. Trimming took 0 bases from V and 1 from J, leaving 10 bases between them. Germline CDR1 reads MNHEY; CDR2 reads SMNVEV (reference sequence). The CDR3 contains 16 residues. CDR3 residues: CASSLSIPRSGNTIYF. For the CDR3, the DNA is TGTGCCAGCAGTTTATCGATACCCAGGTCTGGAAACACCATATATTTT.

With respect to this clone: Germline is not matched at one junction end, which may reflect a read error. The sample has other DNA sequences that encode this CDR3 too. The V gene is TRBV4-1, the J gene TRBJ2-3; TRBD1 aligns across 7 bases. Germline-derived CDR1 and CDR2 are MGHRA and YSYEKL. The CDR3 has 13 amino acids. For the CDR3, the DNA is TGCGCCAGCCGGGACAGCACCACAGATACGCAGTACTTT. This codes for CASRDSTTDTQYF.

This sequence joins TRBV30 and TRBJ1-1; weak D call: TRBD1 (5 bases). The CDR3 contains 14 residues. The V gene's germline CDR1 is GTSNPN and CDR2 SVGIG (reference sequence). V was shortened by 5 bases and J by 1 base, with 14 bases between the two germline ends. DNA of the CDR3: TGTGCCTGGGGGGCGGCAGGTAAGAACACTGAAGCTTTCTTT. Its protein product is CAWGAAGKNTEAFF.

The chain uses TRBV9 and TRBJ2-3; 12 bases agree with TRBD2. Germline-derived CDR1 and CDR2 are SGDLS and YYNGEE. The CDR3 is 18 amino acids. V dropped 0 bases and J dropped 2; count of bases not matched to a gene: 7. For the CDR3, the DNA is TGTGCCAGCAGCGTAGGGCTAGCGGGGGGGCGGGACACAGATACGCAGTATTTT. As protein: CASSVGLAGGRDTDTQYF.

The rearrangement links TRBV19 to TRBJ2-3; 9 bases match TRBD1. Germline loops: CDR1 LNHDA, CDR2 SQIVND (reference sequence). V lost 5 bases to trimming and J lost 0 bases; unmatched junction nucleotides: 6. CDR3 length equals 16 residues. The CDR3 region is CASSLGQGQSTDTQYF. CDR3 nucleotide sequence: TGTGCCAGTAGTTTGGGACAGGGTCAAAGCACAGATACGCAGTATTTT.

The chain uses TRBV6-6 and TRBJ1-1; a possible D gene is TRBD1 (5 bases). V was cut by 6 bases and J by 3 bases, with 17 bases left in between. CDR1 and CDR2 from the germline V gene are MNHNY and SVGAGI (reference sequence). This CDR3 is built from 15 residues. The DNA of the CDR3 is TGTGCCAGCAGGGACGTGCAGGGAGGGTACACTGAAGCTTTCTTT. Protein: CASRDVQGGYTEAFF.

This chain joins TRBV10-1 and TRBJ1-1; TRBD1 is a possible D gene (5 bases). The V gene's germline CDR1 is WNHNN and CDR2 SYGVQD (reference sequence). Trimming stripped 0 bases from V and 11 bases from J, with 13 bases between. The CDR3 runs 13 residues. This CDR3 is CASSESYRGRAFF. CDR3 DNA sequence: TGCGCCAGCAGTGAGTCTTATAGGGGCCGGGCTTTCTTT.

J is TRBJ1-1 and V is TRBV27, with D possibly TRBD1 on 5 matching bases. CDR3 length equals 14 residues. Germline lookup yields CDR1 MNHEY and CDR2 SMNVEV (reference sequence). Trimming pared 6 bases from V and 4 bases from J, leaving 15 bases between. CDR3 in DNA: TGTGCCAGCAGCCGGCGGGGGGGTGGCACTGAAGCTTTCTTT. Its translation: CASSRRGGGTEAFF.

This chain connects TRBV7-9 to TRBJ2-7, with 8 bases aligning to TRBD2. The CDR3 totals 12 residues. V was clipped by 4 bases and J by 7 bases; unmatched bases: 3. CDR1 is SEHNR, CDR2 FQNEAQ, per germline (reference sequence). The CDR3: CASSYPGGEQYF. The CDR3 DNA is TGTGCCAGCAGCTACCCGGGGGGGGAGCAGTACTTC.

V is TRBV15 and J is TRBJ1-3; D gene unclear. CDR3 length: 12 residues. Trimming removed 5 bases at V and 0 bases at J, with 2 bases between. Germline CDR1 reads LNHNV; CDR2 reads YYDKDF (reference sequence). CDR3 loop: CATSYSGNTIYF. The DNA for the CDR3 is TGTGCCACCAGCTACTCTGGAAACACCATATATTTT.

CDR3 sequence reads: CSSDAGQAGHEQFF. The CDR3 nucleotides are TGCAGCTCAGACGCAGGACAGGCTGGGCATGAGCAGTTCTTC. The chain has TRBV29-1 and TRBJ2-1; 7 nucleotides align to TRBD1. The ends lost 8 bases at V and 8 bases at J; junction bases unmatched: 15. This CDR3 is 14 amino acids long. Germline V CDR1 and CDR2: SQVTM, ANQGSEA.

This chain uses TRBV7-9 with TRBJ1-2; D possibly corresponds to TRBD1 (5 bases). V was pared by 5 bases and J by 5 bases, with 18 bases between. The CDR3 is 15 amino acids. Per the germline V gene, CDR1 is SEHNR and CDR2 is FQNEAQ (reference sequence). The CDR3 bases are TGTGCCAGCAGCACTATTTTGAGCAGGGATTATGGCTACACCTTC. This encodes CASSTILSRDYGYTF. Together with reference TRBV7-9 and TRBJ1-2, the CDR3 gives the full variable domain: DTGVSQNPRHKITKRGQNVTFRCDPISEHNRLYWYRQTLGQGPEFLTYFQNEAQLEKSRLLSDRFSAERPKGSFSTLEIQRTEQGDSAMYLCASSTILSRDYGYTFGSGTRLTVV.

The V and J genes are TRBV7-2 and TRBJ2-1; the D is unclear. The CDR3 length is 14 residues. V was trimmed by 0 bases and J by 0 bases, leaving 3 bases between them. Germline assignment: CDR1 SGHTA and CDR2 FQGNSA. The CDR3 DNA sequence: TGTGCCAGCAGCTTAGCGAGCTCCTACAATGAGCAGTTCTTC. Translation gives CASSLASSYNEQFF. The full variable domain, in which reference TRBV7-2 and TRBJ2-1 provide the parts outside the CDR3, is GAGVSQSPSNKVTEKGKDVELRCDPISGHTALYWYRQSLGQGLEFLIYFQGNSAPDKSGLPSDRFSAERTGGSVSTLTIQRTQQEDSAVYLCASSLASSYNEQFFGPGTRLTVL.

The rearrangement joins TRBV7-9 to TRBJ1-1, with a tentative D call TRBD1 (6 bases). The V gene lost 5 bases and the J gene lost 4 bases, with 14 bases spanning the gap. Per the germline V gene, CDR1 is SEHNR and CDR2 is FQNEAQ (reference sequence). This CDR3 comprises 14 residues. The CDR3 nucleotides read TGTGCCAGCAGCCCTAACAGGGTAATCACTGAAGCTTTCTTT. Translation gives CASSPNRVITEAFF.

This clone was counted a single time. The chain combines TRBV18 with TRBJ1-5, with D uncertain. The germline V gene has CDR1 KGHSH and CDR2 LQKENI. The CDR3 sequence is 14 residues long. V lost 3 bases, J lost 3 bases, and 9 bases lay in between. Written as DNA, the CDR3 is TGTGCCAGCTCACCCGGAGCTCTCAATCAGCCCCAGCATTTT. This gives the protein CASSPGALNQPQHF.

The V call is TRBV2, the J call TRBJ2-7; 9 positions agree with TRBD1. The CDR3 runs to 16 residues. The germline V gene has CDR1 SNHLY and CDR2 FYNNEI. V lost 2 bases and J lost 2; bases outside the gene matches: 7. CDR3 region: CASSELAGQGTYEQYF. The CDR3 DNA reads as TGTGCCAGCAGTGAACTGGCGGGACAGGGAACCTACGAGCAGTACTTC.